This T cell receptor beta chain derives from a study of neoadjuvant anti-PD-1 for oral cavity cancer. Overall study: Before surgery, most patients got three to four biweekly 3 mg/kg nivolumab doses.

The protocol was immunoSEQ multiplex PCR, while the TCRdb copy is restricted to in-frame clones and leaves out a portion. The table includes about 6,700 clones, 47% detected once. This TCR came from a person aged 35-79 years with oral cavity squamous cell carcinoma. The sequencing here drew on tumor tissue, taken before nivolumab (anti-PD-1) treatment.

The CDR3 nucleotides read TGTGCCAGCAGATTACAGGGGGTGCCGAACACTGAAGCTTTCTTT. It encodes CASRLQGVPNTEAFF. J is TRBJ1-1 and V is TRBV6-6; 8 bases align to TRBD1. This CDR3 has 15 amino acids. The junction had 7 bases not matched to a gene; V was cut back by 6 bases and J by 1 base. Germline assignment: CDR1 MNHNY and CDR2 SVGAGI (reference sequence).